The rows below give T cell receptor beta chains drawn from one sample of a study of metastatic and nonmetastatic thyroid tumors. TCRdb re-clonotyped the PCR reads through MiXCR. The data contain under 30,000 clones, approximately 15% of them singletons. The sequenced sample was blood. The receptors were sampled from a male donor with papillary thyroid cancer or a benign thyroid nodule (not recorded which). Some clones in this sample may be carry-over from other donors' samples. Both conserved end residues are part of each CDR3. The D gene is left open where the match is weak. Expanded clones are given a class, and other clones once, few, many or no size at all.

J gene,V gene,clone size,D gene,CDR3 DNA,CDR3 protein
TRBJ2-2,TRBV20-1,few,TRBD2,TGCAGTGCTAGAGGGCGGGCCGAACTAGCGGGACACAACACCGGGGAGCTGTTTTTT,CSARGRAELAGHNTGELFF
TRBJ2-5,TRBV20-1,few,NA,TGCAGTGCTAGGTTCTCGGGACTCCAGAGGGAGACCCAGTACTTC,CSARFSGLQRETQYF
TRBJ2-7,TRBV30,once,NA,TGTGCCTGGAGTGTACCTCCGGGCTCCTACGAGCAGTACTTC,CAWSVPPGSYEQYF
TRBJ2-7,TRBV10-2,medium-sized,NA,TGCGCCAGCGCCGTAAGTGGCCGGGACGAGCAGTACTTC,CASAVSGRDEQYF
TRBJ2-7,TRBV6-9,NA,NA,TGTGCCAGCAGTTACGGAGGGGGTGGCGAGCAGTACTTC,CASSYGGGGEQYF
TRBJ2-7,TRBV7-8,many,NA,TGTGCCAGCAGCTTAGTGAGTGTTTTTGACGAGCAGTACTTC,CASSLVSVFDEQYF
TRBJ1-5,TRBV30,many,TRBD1,TGTGCCTGGAGAGGACAGGGAGCAAATCAGCCCCAGCATTTT,CAWRGQGANQPQHF
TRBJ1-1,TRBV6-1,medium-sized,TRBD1,TGTGCCAGCCAAGACAGGGTGAACACTGAAGCTTTCTTT,CASQDRVNTEAFF
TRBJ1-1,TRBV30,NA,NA,TGTGCCTGGGGAAGAACGTACACTGAAGCTTTCTTT,CAWGRTYTEAFF
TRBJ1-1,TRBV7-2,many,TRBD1,TGTGCCAGCAGCTTAGTTTTGGGACAGGGGGCCAAGAACACTGAAGCTTTCTTT,CASSLVLGQGAKNTEAFF
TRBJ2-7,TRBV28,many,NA,TGTGCCAGCCACCTAGGGGGGTCCTACGAGCAGTACTTC,CASHLGGSYEQYF
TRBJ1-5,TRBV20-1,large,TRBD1,TGCAGCCCGGGACAGTCCAATCAGCCCCAGCATTTT,CSPGQSNQPQHF
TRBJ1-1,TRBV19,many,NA,TGTGCCAGTAGCTATCGAGGGGACTACACTGAAGCTTTCTTT,CASSYRGDYTEAFF
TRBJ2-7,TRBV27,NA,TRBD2,TGTGCCAGCAGTAGGACTAGCAGTGCCTACGAGCAGTACTTC,CASSRTSSAYEQYF
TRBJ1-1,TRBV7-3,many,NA,TGTGCCAGCAGCCAGGACCTACTTACTGAAGCTTTCTTT,CASSQDLLTEAFF
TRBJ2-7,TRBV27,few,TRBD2,TGTGCCAGCAGTCTAGCGGGAGTAAATGGAGAGTACGAGCAGTACTTC,CASSLAGVNGEYEQYF
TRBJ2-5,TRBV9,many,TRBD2,TGTGCCAGCAGCTTAGCGGGGGGGTTCCAAGAGACCCAGTACTTC,CASSLAGGFQETQYF
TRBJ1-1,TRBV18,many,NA,TGTGCCAGCTCACCGGCCGTCACTGAAGCTTTCTTT,CASSPAVTEAFF
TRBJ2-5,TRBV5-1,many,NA,TGCGCCAGCAGCTTGGGATTCGGGGAGACCCAGTACTTC,CASSLGFGETQYF
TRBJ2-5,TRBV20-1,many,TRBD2,TGCAGTGCTAAAAGGCCTAGCGGGGGACGTTCGGAGACCCAGTACTTC,CSAKRPSGGRSETQYF
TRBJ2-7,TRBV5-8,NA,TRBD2,TGTGCCAGCAGCTCGACTAGCGGGATTTACGAGCAGTACTTC,CASSSTSGIYEQYF
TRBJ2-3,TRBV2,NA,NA,TGTGCCAGCAGATACACAGATACGCAGTATTTT,CASRYTDTQYF
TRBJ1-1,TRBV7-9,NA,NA,TGTGCCAGCAGCTTAGAGTCACGACACACTGAAGCTTTCTTT,CASSLESRHTEAFF
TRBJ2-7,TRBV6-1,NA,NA,TGTGCCAGCAGAACCGCACTACAGGGTTTCCACGAGCAGTACTTC,CASRTALQGFHEQYF
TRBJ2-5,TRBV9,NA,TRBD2,TGTGCCAGCAGCCCGGGACTAGCAGGGGGGCAAGAGACCCAGTACTTC,CASSPGLAGGQETQYF
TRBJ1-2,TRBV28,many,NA,TGTGCCAGCAGTTTTTCAGAGAAAAGCTATGGCTACACCTTC,CASSFSEKSYGYTF
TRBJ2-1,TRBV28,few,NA,TGTGCCAGCGAGGGAGCGGGCTCGTGGAATGAGCAGTTCTTC,CASEGAGSWNEQFF
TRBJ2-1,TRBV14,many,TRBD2,TGTGCCAGCAGCCAAACTAGCGGTGAGCAGTTCTTC,CASSQTSGEQFF
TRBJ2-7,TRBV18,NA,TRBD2,TGTGCCAGCTCGGGCCGGGGGGCCTACGAGCAGTACTTC,CASSGRGAYEQYF
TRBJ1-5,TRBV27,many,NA,TGTGCCAGCAGTTTATCGAACAATCAGCCCCAGCATTTT,CASSLSNNQPQHF
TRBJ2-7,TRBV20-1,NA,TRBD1,TGCAGTGCGGTACAGGGGGCGACCTACGAGCAGTACTTC,CSAVQGATYEQYF
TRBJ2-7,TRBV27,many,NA,TGTGCCAGCAGTTTAATAGGGGCCGAGCGCTACGAGCAGTACTTC,CASSLIGAERYEQYF
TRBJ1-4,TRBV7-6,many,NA,TGTGCCAGCAGCGGCCCGAGCAATGAGGCTAATGAAAAACTGTTTTTT,CASSGPSNEANEKLFF
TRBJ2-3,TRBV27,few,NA,TGCGCCAGCAGAAGACATGGCTACACAGATACGCAGTATTTT,CASRRHGYTDTQYF
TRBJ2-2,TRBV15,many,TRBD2,TGTGCCACCAGTAATGAGCGGGAGGGCCTCGGCGGGGAGCTGTTTTTT,CATSNEREGLGGELFF
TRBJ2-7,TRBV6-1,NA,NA,TGTGCCAGCAGTTTAGCGACTAGAAACTTCTTCGAGCAGTACTTC,CASSLATRNFFEQYF
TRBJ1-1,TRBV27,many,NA,TGTGCCAGCAGTTTGCAGGGAAAAGGAACTGAAGCTTTCTTT,CASSLQGKGTEAFF
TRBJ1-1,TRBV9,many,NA,TGTGCCAGCAGCGTAGAGCCGGGGATATACACTGAAGCTTTCTTT,CASSVEPGIYTEAFF
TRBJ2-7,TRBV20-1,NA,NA,TGCAGTGCGGGACCATCCTACGAGCAGTACTTC,CSAGPSYEQYF
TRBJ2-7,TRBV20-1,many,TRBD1,TGCAGTGCTAGAGTCTGGGGGGGGACAGGGGGATACGAGCAGTACTTC,CSARVWGGTGGYEQYF
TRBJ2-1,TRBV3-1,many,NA,TGTGCCAGCAGTCCGACGGATCCCAATGAGCAGTTCTTC,CASSPTDPNEQFF
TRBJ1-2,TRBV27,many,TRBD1,TGTGCCAGCAGTACATTACAGGGGTATGGCTACACCTTC,CASSTLQGYGYTF